The 17 T cell receptor beta chains below come from one sample, sequenced in a study of blood T cell repertoires in COVID-19. Libraries were prepared by immunoSEQ multiplex PCR; TCRdb keeps only in-frame clonotypes and omits some of them. The sample includes under 250,000 clones, approximately 87% of them seen just once. Sequenced sample: peripheral blood. These receptors originate from a woman aged 70-85 years with active or convalescent COVID-19.

The J gene is TRBJ1-4, the V gene TRBV3-1 (or the pseudogene TRBV3-2); D call uncertain. This CDR3 is 17 amino acids long. Germline CDR1 is LGHDT and CDR2 is YNNKEL (reference sequence). The CDR3 loop reads CASSSSERRLGGEKLFF. For the CDR3, the DNA is TGTGCTTCATCCAGCAGCGAAAGAAGACTCGGAGGCGAAAAACTGTTTTTT.

This clone was picked up many times. Different DNA sequences within this sample yield the same CDR3. The chain recombines TRBV3-1 (or the pseudogene TRBV3-2) with TRBJ1-2, with D possibly TRBD1 on 6 matching bases. V shed 3 bases and J shed 2 bases, with 7 bases lying between them. Germline CDR1 and CDR2: LGHDT and YNNKEL (reference sequence). The CDR3 has 13 amino acids. This CDR3 is CASSQGANYGYTF. The CDR3 DNA reads as TGTGCCAGCAGCCAGGGGGCAAACTATGGCTACACCTTC.

The sample holds one count of this clone. The chain carries TRBV5-1 and TRBJ2-7; a possible D gene is TRBD2 (7 bases). The CDR3 length is 16 residues. Per the germline V gene, CDR1 is SGHRS and CDR2 is YFSETQ. Trimming removed 4 bases from V and 2 bases from J, with 19 bases in between. The CDR3 DNA follows: TGCGCCAGCAGCAGGGGGGTAGCGGGCCTAGCCTACGAGCAGTACTTC. Amino acids: CASSRGVAGLAYEQYF.

This chain uses TRBV11-2 with TRBJ2-1; TRBD2 aligns across 8 bases. From germline, CDR1 is SGHAT and CDR2 FQNNGV. CDR3 length: 19 amino acids. J was trimmed by 1 base and V by 1 base; bases with no gene match: 12. The CDR3 region has the DNA TGTGCCAGCAGCTTAGTTTGGACTAGCTTCTTAGATTCCTACAATGAGCAGTTCTTC. It encodes CASSLVWTSFLDSYNEQFF.

The gene calls are TRBV2 and TRBJ1-3; D may be TRBD1 (5 bases). V shed 11 bases and J shed 0 bases, with 17 bases lying between them. The CDR3 runs to 15 residues. CDR1 is SNHLY and CDR2 is FYNNEI in the germline V gene. The DNA of the CDR3 is TGTGCCGGCTGGGGGGGAGAGAGCTCTGGAAACACCATATATTTT. It specifies CAGWGGESSGNTIYF.

This clone has a count of ten or more. V is TRBV18 and J is TRBJ1-2; 7 nucleotides align to TRBD1. The V gene end was trimmed by 4 bases and the J gene end by 3 bases; junction bases not matched to a gene: 8. Germline-derived CDR1 and CDR2 are KGHSH and LQKENI. The CDR3 is 15 residues long. The CDR3 DNA reads as TGTGCCAGCTCACTTTGGACAGGCCTTGACTATGGCTACACCTTC. Translating it yields CASSLWTGLDYGYTF.

The rearrangement joins TRBV7-9 to TRBJ2-1; D is ambiguous. In germline, CDR1 is SEHNR, CDR2 FQNEAQ (reference sequence). CDR3 size: 15 residues. The ends were cut back, 1 base at V and 4 bases at J, with 11 bases in the middle. The CDR3 coding sequence is TGTGCCAGCAGCTTAGTTGCCCCCGGGTACAATGAGCAGTTCTTC. It yields the protein CASSLVAPGYNEQFF.

The chain recombines TRBV5-1 with TRBJ1-2; 8 bases align to TRBD1. This CDR3 spans 18 amino acids. Unmatched junction bases numbered 11, after V lost 0 bases and J lost 1 base. The germline gives CDR1 SGHRS, CDR2 YFSETQ. The CDR3 is CASSLGGWRTGFNYGYTF. The CDR3 bases are TGCGCCAGCAGCTTGGGTGGATGGAGGACAGGGTTTAACTATGGCTACACCTTC.

The CDR3 reads CASSPRTGFTGELFF. CDR3 bases: TGTGCCAGCAGCCCCCGGACAGGCTTCACCGGGGAGCTGTTTTTT. J is TRBJ2-2 and V is TRBV9, with TRBD1 matching over 7 bases. The length of the CDR3 is 15 residues. CDR1 SGDLS and CDR2 YYNGEE come from the germline V gene. With V trimmed by 4 bases and J by 4 bases, 7 bases remained unmatched.

The CDR3, as DNA: TGTGCCAGCAGCTTTCTGAGCGGGGATACGCAGTATTTT. Translated, it gives CASSFLSGDTQYF. The V gene is TRBV7-2, the J gene TRBJ2-3; the D gene is possibly TRBD2 (6 bases). The V gene lost 3 bases and the J gene lost 6 bases, with 10 bases spanning the gap. Germline CDR1 is SGHTA and CDR2 is FQGNSA. CDR3 length: 13 amino acids.

The chain uses TRBV6-5 and TRBJ2-3, with a possible D match to TRBD1 (5 bases). V lost 6 bases and J lost 2, with 12 bases in between. Germline CDR1 is MNHEY and CDR2 is SVGAGI. The CDR3 has 14 amino acids. CDR3 in DNA: TGTGCCAGCAGCAGACAGTCCCACACAGATACGCAGTATTTT. This translates into CASSRQSHTDTQYF.

This clone was observed a few times. The rearrangement links TRBV7-2 to TRBJ2-3; 11 nucleotides match TRBD2. CDR3 length equals 15 residues. CDR1 is SGHTA, CDR2 FQGNSA, per germline. V lost 4 bases to trimming and J lost 9 bases; unmatched junction nucleotides: 9. The CDR3 DNA follows: TGTGCCAGCAGCTCTCTAGCGGGAGGAACGTTGACGCAGTATTTT. Its protein is CASSSLAGGTLTQYF.

The chain couples TRBV18 to TRBJ1-2, with 9 bases identical to TRBD1. CDR3 size: 14 residues. J was trimmed by 8 bases and V by 3 bases; bases with no gene match: 7. Germline-derived CDR1 and CDR2 are KGHSH and LQKENI. The CDR3 nucleotides read TGTGCCAGCTCACCCGGGACAGGGAGCTTGGGCTACACCTTC. Encoded protein: CASSPGTGSLGYTF.

This clone was counted a few times. The V and J genes are TRBV10-3 and TRBJ2-3; D is possibly TRBD1 (6 bases). Between the trimmed V and J ends, which lost 1 base and 0 bases, there was a span of 8 bases. The length of the CDR3 is 15 residues. Germline V CDR1 and CDR2: ENHRY, SYGVKD. The CDR3 is CAISEFGTSTDTQYF. The CDR3 region has the DNA TGTGCCATCAGTGAGTTCGGGACAAGCACAGATACGCAGTATTTT.

This rearrangement joins TRBV5-1 to TRBJ1-4, with D tentatively TRBD1 (5 bases). Germline CDR1 reads SGHRS; CDR2 reads YFSETQ. The CDR3 runs to 12 residues. Deletions cut 10 bases from V and 7 bases from J, with 14 bases between. The CDR3 DNA follows: TGCGCCTCCCGGGGGGAGACTGAAAAACTGTTTTTT. Its translation: CASRGETEKLFF.

The chain couples TRBV7-2 to TRBJ1-1, with a weak D call TRBD1 (5 bases). The CDR3 loop spans 14 amino acids. The ends were cut back, 0 bases at V and 4 bases at J, with 9 bases in the middle. Germline loops: CDR1 SGHTA, CDR2 FQGNSA. The CDR3 sequence: CASSLAGRVTEAFF. DNA of the CDR3: TGTGCCAGCAGCTTAGCCGGCAGGGTCACTGAAGCTTTCTTT.

The chain employs TRBV5-4 and TRBJ2-3; TRBD1 agrees at 8 bases. Germline V lookup: CDR1 SGHNT, CDR2 YYREEE (reference sequence). This CDR3 has 14 amino acids. Trimming removed 0 bases from V and 9 bases from J; junction bases left unmatched: 6. In DNA, the CDR3 is TGTGCCAGCAGCTTGGGAGACAGGGGATCGACGCAGTATTTT. Its translation is CASSLGDRGSTQYF.